Listed below are T cell receptor beta chains from one sample, sequenced in a study of blood T cell repertoires in COVID-19. Clones were read by immunoSEQ multiplex PCR, and TCRdb kept only the in-frame ones, dropping some. The sample carries over 250,000 clones, about 80% recorded once. The sequencing input was peripheral blood. The receptors were gathered from a woman of 80 years or more with acute or convalescent COVID-19. Each CDR3 is given without its conserved first and last residue. Clone size is not always given. Where it is, it says once, few, many or a class for expanded clones.

v_call,clone_size,j_call,cdr3_aa
TRBV11-3,-,TRBJ1-1,ASSPGGTGGRTEAF
TRBV7-9,-,TRBJ2-1,ASSVIRQGAYNEQF
TRBV6-5,-,TRBJ1-5,ASSYSLGANQPQH
TRBV6-5,-,TRBJ2-5,ASSLGLAKKTQY
TRBV3-1/TRBV3-2,once,TRBJ1-1,ASSPRQGGNTEAF
TRBV6-5,-,TRBJ2-7,ASRPTGVLREQY
TRBV24-1,few,TRBJ2-1,ATSKSLAGYNEQF
TRBV10-2,-,TRBJ2-3,ASSGQTGYSDTQY
TRBV7-7,-,TRBJ1-5,ANPTPQSGGICVQPQH
TRBV19,-,TRBJ2-6,ASRDRSGANVLT
TRBV15,-,TRBJ2-2,ATSGTGFGTGELF
TRBV18,-,TRBJ2-2,ASSRTSGGPFTGELF
TRBV5-4,-,TRBJ1-2,ASSGGTDYGYT
TRBV6-5,few,TRBJ1-5,ASSLQGNQPQH
TRBV5-1,-,TRBJ1-1,ASSLGGQIITNTEAF
TRBV27,-,TRBJ2-1,ASSFPGGFEQF
TRBV5-1,-,TRBJ2-1,ASSSGLADLNEQF
TRBV2,few,TRBJ2-1,ASSAQGAINEQF
TRBV18,-,TRBJ1-2,ASSPETGRMRGYT
TRBV23-1,-,TRBJ2-6,ASSQSRGSGANVLT
TRBV5-6,once,TRBJ1-1,ASSSRAGGNTEAF
TRBV7-8,-,TRBJ2-1,ASSPVLSGGTRNEQF
TRBV20-1,-,TRBJ1-2,SASRGLILNYGYT
TRBV30,-,TRBJ2-1,AWKRVPGLAGEGSYNEQF
TRBV25-1,-,TRBJ1-6,ASSTRGQGSNSPLH
TRBV10-3,-,TRBJ1-3,ASTVGGEAGNTIY
TRBV6-6,-,TRBJ2-1,ASSPDGTSGAHSSYNEQF
TRBV29-1,-,TRBJ1-6,SVGEGDSPLH
TRBV5-1,-,TRBJ2-5,ASSLYQGTQETQY
TRBV21-1,-,TRBJ1-6,ASSKAAGAFSSPLH
TRBV18,-,TRBJ1-1,ASSPGQTEAF
TRBV6-6,few,TRBJ1-5,ASSPPTGPNQPQH
TRBV29-1,-,TRBJ2-7,SVTRTSGGHYEQY
TRBV6-1,-,TRBJ1-1,ASSEGWGFGEVDTEAF
TRBV5-1,-,TRBJ1-6,ASSLGTDSPLH
TRBV5-4,-,TRBJ2-7,ASSLDLTGGHEQY
TRBV28,-,TRBJ1-2,ASSLGQDGYT
TRBV18,-,TRBJ1-1,ASSPGTGDTEAF
TRBV6-5,-,TRBJ1-1,ASSYFRQILTEAF
TRBV18,-,TRBJ1-2,ASSPDRAYGYT
TRBV12-3/TRBV12-4,-,TRBJ1-2,ASSRTGGGYT
TRBV7-9,-,TRBJ1-2,ASSLAVGTGRYHGYT
TRBV10-3,few,TRBJ2-7,AIKGGPVNEQY
TRBV2,-,TRBJ1-1,ASSTGVGPAEAF
TRBV2,few,TRBJ1-5,ASRTGSNQPQH
TRBV12-3/TRBV12-4,-,TRBJ2-5,ASSSRRTQY
TRBV7-9,-,TRBJ1-1,ASSLLETEAF
TRBV7-3,once,TRBJ1-2,ASSLTGTGGGYT
TRBV3-1/TRBV3-2,-,TRBJ1-1,ASSRARSTEAF
TRBV9,-,TRBJ1-2,ASRTGTGGGYT
TRBV6-5,-,TRBJ2-3,ASSGGPTDTQY
TRBV6-5,-,TRBJ2-5,ASSPNSGGQETQY
TRBV27,once,TRBJ1-2,ASSLRQDANYGYT